Listed below are T cell receptor beta chains from one sample, sequenced in a study of response to subunit inactivated influenza vaccine. TCRdb fed the RT-PCR reads into MiXCR, producing one record per CDR3 protein. The table lists hundreds of thousands of distinct CDR3 sequences, around 13% of them singletons. Sequenced material: PBMCs from blood, taken approximately 15 days before vaccination. These receptors were obtained from a man over 45 who received an inactivated influenza vaccine. Both conserved end residues are part of each CDR3.

TRBV12-3/TRBV12-4	TRBJ2-2	CASSLLPPSGGTGELFF
TRBV10-1	TRBJ1-2	CASSESDKNYGYTF
TRBV5-1	TRBJ2-3	CASSPGAGGRDTQYF
TRBV27	TRBJ2-3	CASSLLEAPDTQYF
TRBV12-3/TRBV12-4	TRBJ2-1	CASRRTSGGAFQFF
TRBV4-2	TRBJ2-5	CASSQESLAGGMGETQYF
TRBV6-2/TRBV6-3	TRBJ2-7	CASSFRRGGAGEQYF
TRBV7-2	TRBJ2-1	CASSPGGLNNEQFF
TRBV7-8	TRBJ2-7	CASSLARPGSDREYGDEQYF
TRBV12-3/TRBV12-4	TRBJ1-2	CASSLGRDHGYTF
TRBV20-1	TRBJ1-2	CSARDKGGQVSNYGYTF
TRBV5-1	TRBJ2-1	CASSLGPDQWYNEQFF
TRBV29-1	TRBJ2-1	CSVTGTLSYNEQFF
TRBV20-1	TRBJ2-2	CSARDPRGLTGELFF
TRBV29-1	TRBJ2-1	CSLKDRANEQFF
TRBV5-5	TRBJ2-6	CASSSLGGDGANVLTF
TRBV4-3	TRBJ1-2	CASSRIHEANYGYTF
TRBV7-2	TRBJ2-1	CASSRTSGTNNEQFF
TRBV12-3/TRBV12-4	TRBJ1-2	CASSPGGGRGYTF
TRBV11-2	TRBJ2-1	CASSHRLAGGLNNEQFF
TRBV14	TRBJ2-7	CASSQTAGSFYEQYF
TRBV29-1	TRBJ2-1	CSVASGTSGRTYEQFF
TRBV5-1	TRBJ1-2	CASSLQGDGYTF
TRBV6-1	TRBJ1-4	CASSQTGNTQKLFF
TRBV28	TRBJ2-7	CASKPPGTLHSYEQYF
TRBV30	TRBJ1-1	CAWYSGPMNTEAFF
TRBV15	TRBJ2-5	CATSRDGGRKETQYF
TRBV5-5	TRBJ2-7	CASSFSTGSYEQYF
TRBV20-1	TRBJ2-7	CSAEGGRGRYEQYF
TRBV10-3	TRBJ2-3	CAIGTSGRTSTDTQYF
TRBV6-5	TRBJ2-3	CASSYSLAGGGSTDTQYF
TRBV4-3	TRBJ2-7	CASSQDSDLTYEQYF
TRBV15	TRBJ2-1	CATSRVLGNSYNEQFF
TRBV9	TRBJ2-3	CASSVGTSGTDTQYF
TRBV3-1	TRBJ2-1	CASSRLAGEAHEQFF
TRBV7-2	TRBJ2-3	CASSLAGTVSTDTQYF
TRBV10-3	TRBJ2-5	CAISGNFQETQYF
TRBV29-1	TRBJ1-4	CSVASRTNEKLFF
TRBV7-8	TRBJ1-1	CASSLGGVVNTEAFF
TRBV3-1	TRBJ1-2	CASSPTVNDGYTF
TRBV20-1	TRBJ2-7	CSASLTGGGYEQYF
TRBV6-5	TRBJ2-3	CASSYSLGTVGVDTQYF
TRBV2	TRBJ2-3	CASSDGGRVDTQYF
TRBV29-1	TRBJ2-5	CSVVGTSPSGAQYF
TRBV9	TRBJ2-1	CASSNRPSGTYNEQFF
TRBV18	TRBJ2-7	CASSPPGLGSSYEQYF
TRBV5-6	TRBJ2-2	CASSFAGGRNTGELFF
TRBV7-9	TRBJ2-2	CASSLWASNTGELFF
TRBV4-2	TRBJ1-1	CASSLTYSRFSVEAFF
TRBV6-1	TRBJ2-7	CASSFTVPYEQYF
TRBV6-2/TRBV6-3	TRBJ2-2	CASTRHRDPNTGELFF
TRBV29-1	TRBJ1-4	CSVAGQGAEKLFF